Listed here is a single TCR beta chain. The antigen remains unidentified. The data were obtained in a study of identical twins. General observations from the study: Invariant MAIT and iNKT cells could partly confound zero-insertion analyses.

A universal primer site was incorporated via template switching, and the cDNA contained unique molecular identifiers. A single record per CDR3 protein comes from TCRdb applying MiXCR to the 5' RACE reads. Among 1.5 million to 2 million distinct CDR3 sequences listed, 25% to 35% were seen once. J gave up 4 bases and V 4 bases, and 6 bases lay outside the gene matches. CDR3 length: 15 amino acids. In germline, CDR1 is MDHEN, CDR2 SYDVKM. Sequencing was carried out using cord blood. The J gene is TRBJ2-1, the V gene TRBV28; TRBD2 agrees at 8 bases. The clonotype was recovered from a newborn girl in good health. Written as DNA, the CDR3 is TGTGCCAGCAGTTGGCTAGCGGGTAGTTACAATGAGCAGTTCTTC. This sequence encodes CASSWLAGSYNEQFF. Using reference TRBV28 and TRBJ2-1 for the parts outside the CDR3, the full variable domain is DVKVTQSSRYLVKRTGEKVFLECVQDMDHENMFWYRQDPGLGLRLIYFSYDVKMKEKGDIPEGYSVSREKKERFSLILESASTNQTSMYLCASSWLAGSYNEQFFGPGTRLTVL.